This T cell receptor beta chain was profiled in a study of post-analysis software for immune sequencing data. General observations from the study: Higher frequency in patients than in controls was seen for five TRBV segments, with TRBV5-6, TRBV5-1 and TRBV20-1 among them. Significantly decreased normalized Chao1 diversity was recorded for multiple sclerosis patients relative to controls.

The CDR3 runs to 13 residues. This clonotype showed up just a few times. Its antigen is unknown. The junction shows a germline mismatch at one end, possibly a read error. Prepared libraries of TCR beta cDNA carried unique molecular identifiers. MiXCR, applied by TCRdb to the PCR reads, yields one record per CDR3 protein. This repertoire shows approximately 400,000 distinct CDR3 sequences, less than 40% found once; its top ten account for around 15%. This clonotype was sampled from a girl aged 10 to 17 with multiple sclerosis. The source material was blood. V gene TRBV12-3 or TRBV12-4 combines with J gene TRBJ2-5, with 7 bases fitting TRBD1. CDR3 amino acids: CVSSWTGQETQYF. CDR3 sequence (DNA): TGTGTCAGCAGCTGGACAGGTCAAGAGACCCAGTACTTC.